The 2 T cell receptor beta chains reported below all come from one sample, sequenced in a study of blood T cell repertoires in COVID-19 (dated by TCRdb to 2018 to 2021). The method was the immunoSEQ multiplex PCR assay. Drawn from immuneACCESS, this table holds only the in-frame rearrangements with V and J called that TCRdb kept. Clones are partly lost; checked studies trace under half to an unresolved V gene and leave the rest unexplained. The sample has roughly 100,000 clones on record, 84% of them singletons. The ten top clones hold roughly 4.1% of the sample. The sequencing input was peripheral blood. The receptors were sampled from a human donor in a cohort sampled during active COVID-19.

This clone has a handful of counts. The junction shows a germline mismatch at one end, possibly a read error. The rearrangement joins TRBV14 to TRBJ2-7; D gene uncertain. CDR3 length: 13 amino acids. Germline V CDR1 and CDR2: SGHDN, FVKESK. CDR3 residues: CASSQDTVFALDF. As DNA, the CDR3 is TGTGCCAGCAGCCAAGATACAGTATTTGCTCTGGACTTC.

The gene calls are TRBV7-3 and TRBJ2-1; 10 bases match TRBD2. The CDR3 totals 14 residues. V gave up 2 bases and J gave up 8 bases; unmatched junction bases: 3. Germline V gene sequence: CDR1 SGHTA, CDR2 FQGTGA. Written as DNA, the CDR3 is TGTGCCAGCAGCTTAGGGACTAGCGCCCATGAGCAGTTCTTC. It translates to CASSLGTSAHEQFF.